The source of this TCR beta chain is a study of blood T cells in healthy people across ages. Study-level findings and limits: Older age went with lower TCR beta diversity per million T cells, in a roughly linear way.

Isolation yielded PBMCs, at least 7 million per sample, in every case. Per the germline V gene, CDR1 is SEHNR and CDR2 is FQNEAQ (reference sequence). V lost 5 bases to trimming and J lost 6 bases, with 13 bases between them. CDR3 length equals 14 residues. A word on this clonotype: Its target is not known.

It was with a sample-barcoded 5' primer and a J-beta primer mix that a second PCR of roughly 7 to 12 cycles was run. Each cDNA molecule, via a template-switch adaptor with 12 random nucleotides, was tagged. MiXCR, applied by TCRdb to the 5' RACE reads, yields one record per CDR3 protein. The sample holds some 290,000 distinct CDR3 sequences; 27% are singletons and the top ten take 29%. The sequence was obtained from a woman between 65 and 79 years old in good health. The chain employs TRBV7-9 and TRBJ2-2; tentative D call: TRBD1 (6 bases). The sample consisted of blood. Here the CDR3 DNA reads TGTGCCAGCAGCCTGAGACAGGCGGCCGGGGAGCTGTTTTTT. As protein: CASSLRQAAGELFF.